This TCR beta chain was documented in a study of neurological immune-mediated disorders (dated by TCRdb to about 2019). Regarding the study in general: Among the roughly 34 multiple sclerosis patients, approximately 31 had relapsing-remitting MS and 3 had secondary progressive MS. Longitudinal samples, technical triplicates and paired sorted CD4+ and CD8+ T-cell subsets, alongside PBMC samples, were included among the 90 to 130 TCR-beta libraries. The cohort was made up of about 65 subjects, consisting of around 14 HAM/TSP patients, some 34 multiple sclerosis patients and about 20 healthy controls. Using UMI-based sequencing, the study compared peripheral blood TCR-beta repertoires from patients with HTLV-I-associated myelopathy (HAM/TSP), patients with multiple sclerosis, and healthy controls. Summary of the overall study and its limitations: No clinical or MRI features were associated with the MS cluster, and the authors said that larger cohorts are needed. The highest TCR clonal expansion was observed in HAM/TSP patients, whereas the lowest was observed in MS patients, even when compared with healthy controls. Expanded clones from different subjects shared no identical CDR3 amino acid sequences, which suggests that TCR-beta repertoires were private in all groups. In phylogenetic analysis, the repertoires of 18 of 34 MS patients grouped into a cluster of related CDR3 sequences, which suggests a possible signature at the repertoire level.

Trimming at the junction amounts to 1 base on V and 2 bases on J, and the germline ends lie 8 bases apart. The CDR3 numbers 13 residues from cysteine through phenylalanine. The retained sequence is limited to the CDR3, 39 bases, with the frame set at the first base. For CDR1 and CDR2, the germline V gene (reference sequence) lists DFQATT and SNEGSKA. This clonotype was observed at least ten times. Its antigen specificity is not known. Base qualities were left out, and no much larger clone turns up one base away. For the unsorted PBMC libraries, 2 million PBMCs were stored in RNAlater at -80 degrees C until RNA extraction and were used to generate the libraries. The multiple sclerosis patients were enrolled in a US clinical protocol that used magnetic resonance imaging to evaluate disease progression. Peripheral blood was subjected to Ficoll-Hypaque density gradient centrifugation to isolate PBMCs, which were then cryopreserved in liquid nitrogen.

cDNA was synthesized by template-switch 5'RACE using a primer with a 10-nucleotide random unique molecular identifier that tagged each TCR transcript. Every sequencing run covered 15-18 subjects and yielded more than 160 million TCR-beta sequences. Total RNA was extracted with the RNeasy kit. The KAPA Real-time Library Amplification kit was used to amplify TCR-beta VDJ regions with primers for the TCR constant region and the 5'RACE anchor. A first PCR added sample indexes and Illumina adaptors, and a second PCR then raised library yield. The roughly 650 bp TCR product was size-selected on a 2% E-gel SizeSelection system after Ampure bead purification. Before pooling, library quality was assessed on a Bioanalyzer, concentration was determined with Qubit, and library quantification was performed with the Kapa Library Quantification kit. An Illumina HiSeq 2500 was used to sequence the libraries paired-end at 2 x 150 bp. To increase sequence diversity, roughly 24-30% phiX was spiked into each library pool. In the original analysis: Quality-filtered reads were processed with the UMI-based MiGEC pipeline, which removed over 90% of raw TCR sequences during error correction. VDJ genes were aligned to IMGT germline references, and each clonotype was defined by a unique CDR3 amino acid sequence together with V-J genes. VDJtools evaluated clonal expansion, Shannon diversity and CDR3 relatedness (CalcPairwiseDistances, ClusterSamples); CLCbio workbench built phylogenetic trees. A clone was classed as expanded if it had 8 or more unique UMIs, a cutoff based on coefficient-of-variation modelling across technical triplicates. The raw public reads went through TCRdb reprocessing: fastp at Q25, MiXCR clone calling, in-frame beta chains kept. Each entry merges the rows of one CDR3 protein and shows their most common DNA and genes. These V and J calls derive from TCRdb rather than the authors' analysis. The sample yields approximately 70,000 distinct CDR3 sequences; less than 4% were counted once. The ten largest clones take up 1% to 1.5% of the sample.

The source of this sequence is a man between 25 and 39 years old with multiple sclerosis. The sequence is built from TRBV20-1 and TRBJ1-2, with TRBD1 perhaps the D gene, on 5 matching bases. The source material was PBMCs. The DNA sequence follows: TGCAGTGCTAGAGCAGGGACGAACTATGGCTACACCTTC. This yields the protein CSARAGTNYGYTF.